The entry below gives a single T cell receptor beta chain sequence along with its context. Its antigen is still unknown. The CDR3 runs to 19 residues. The germline gives CDR1 LNHDA, CDR2 SQIVND (reference sequence). Losses at the gene ends were 4 bases for V and 7 bases for J; bases not matched to a gene: 18. Assay: immunoSEQ multiplex PCR; the TCRdb copy retains only in-frame clones and omits some. The repertoire holds fewer than 1 million clones, with about 97% as singletons. This entry is derived from a study of shared clonotypes between healthy human individuals. The study, taken as a whole, reports: Memory subsets generally showed smaller estimated richness than naive subsets did.

Terminally differentiated effector memory CD45RA+ cells were left out of the naive CD8 fraction, which was CD45RO-negative and positively selected for CCR7. The chain links TRBV19 to TRBJ2-1; 11 bases line up with TRBD2. The sequence came from a young man in good health. Sequencing input: naive CD8+ T cells sorted from blood. CDR3 in amino acids: CASSNPGGSGRALLNEQFF. In DNA, the CDR3 is TGTGCCAGTAGTAACCCGGGCGGTAGCGGGAGGGCTCTCCTTAATGAGCAGTTCTTC. The full variable domain, rest sourced from reference TRBV19 and TRBJ2-1, is DGGITQSPKYLFRKEGQNVTLSCEQNLNHDAMYWYRQDPGQGLRLIYYSQIVNDFQKGDIAEGYSVSREKKESFPLTVTSAQKNPTAFYLCASSNPGGSGRALLNEQFFGPGTRLTVL.